This T cell receptor beta chain was profiled in a study of blood T cell repertoires in COVID-19. In the study overall: Italy, Spain and the United States were the sources of the convalescent and acute COVID-19 samples. In each case, the material was cDNA or gDNA derived from T cells, B-cell-depleted T cells, or PBMCs.

In the authors' methods: Reference gene primer amplification gave nucleated cell count estimates. The protocol was immunoSEQ multiplex PCR, while the TCRdb copy is restricted to in-frame clones and leaves out a portion. V and J calls plus clone size are reproduced from that table; the DNA served to infer D and trimming. Of 65,000 to 100,000 clones in the sample, about 90% were seen once. Germline V lookup: CDR1 SGHDT, CDR2 YYEEEE. Trimming removed 3 bases from V and 5 bases from J, with 14 bases in between. The CDR3 spans 15 residues. This sequence was found in a woman of 80 years or more with acute or convalescent COVID-19. Sample: peripheral blood. V usage is TRBV5-6 and J usage is TRBJ1-4, with D possibly matching TRBD1 (6 bases). CDR3 nucleotides: TGTGCCAGCAGCTCACTGGACAGCCTAAATGAAAAACTGTTTTTT. Its translation is CASSSLDSLNEKLFF.